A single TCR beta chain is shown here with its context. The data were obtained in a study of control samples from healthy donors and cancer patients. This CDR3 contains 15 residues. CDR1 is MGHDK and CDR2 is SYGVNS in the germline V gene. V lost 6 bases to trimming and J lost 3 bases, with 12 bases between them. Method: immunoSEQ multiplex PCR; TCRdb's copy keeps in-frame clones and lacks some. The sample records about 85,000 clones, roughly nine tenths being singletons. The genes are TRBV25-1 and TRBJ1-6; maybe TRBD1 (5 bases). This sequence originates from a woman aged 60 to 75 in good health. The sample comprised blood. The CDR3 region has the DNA TGTGCCAGCAGGGGGACGGAAGGCTATAATTCACCCCTCCACTTT. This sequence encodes CASRGTEGYNSPLHF.